This T cell receptor beta chain was recorded in a study of cytomegalovirus exposure and HLA in healthy donors. Turning to the study itself: An earlier analysis identified fewer than 130 million unique TCR beta sequences in 150 million to 200 million T cells. Study-wide results and caveats: An analysis that came later showed most CMV-associated TCR beta chains appearing HLA-restricted.

To note about this clone: Its matching antigen is unknown.

Both 60 Vbeta primers and 13 Jbeta primers went into the PCR. The protocol was immunoSEQ multiplex PCR, while the TCRdb copy is restricted to in-frame clones and leaves out a portion. The sample has roughly 130,000 clones; about 70% are singletons. Source material: PBMCs. The TCR was taken from a woman between 40 and 55 years old in good health and CMV-seropositive.

The CDR3 is CASSINGGGSYEQYF. The CDR3 DNA is TGTGCCAGTAGTATAAATGGCGGGGGCTCCTACGAGCAGTACTTC. The gene calls are TRBV19 and TRBJ2-7, with TRBD2 matching 7 bases. The CDR3 contains 15 residues. Germline V gives CDR1 LNHDA, CDR2 SQIVND (reference sequence). J was trimmed by 0 bases and V by 2 bases; bases with no gene match: 4.